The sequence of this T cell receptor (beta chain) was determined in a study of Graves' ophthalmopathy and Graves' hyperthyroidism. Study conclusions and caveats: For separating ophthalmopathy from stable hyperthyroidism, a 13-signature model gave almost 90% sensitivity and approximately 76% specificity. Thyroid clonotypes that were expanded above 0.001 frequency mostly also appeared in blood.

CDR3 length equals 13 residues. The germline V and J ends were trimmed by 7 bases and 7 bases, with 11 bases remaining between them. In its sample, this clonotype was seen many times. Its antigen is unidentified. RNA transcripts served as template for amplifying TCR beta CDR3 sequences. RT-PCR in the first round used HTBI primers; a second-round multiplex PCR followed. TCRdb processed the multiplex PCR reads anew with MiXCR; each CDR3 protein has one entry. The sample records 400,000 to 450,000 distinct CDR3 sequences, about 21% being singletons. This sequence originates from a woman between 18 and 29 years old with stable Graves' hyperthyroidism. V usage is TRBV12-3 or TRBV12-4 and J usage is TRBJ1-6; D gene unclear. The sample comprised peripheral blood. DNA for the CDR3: TGTGCCAGCACCCCGGTGGAGAATTCACCCCTCCACTTT. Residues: CASTPVENSPLHF.